Listed here are 23 T cell receptor beta chains from one sample, sequenced in a study of cytomegalovirus exposure and HLA in healthy donors. Both 60 Vbeta primers and 13 Jbeta primers went into the PCR. Measured with immunoSEQ multiplex PCR; TCRdb has only the in-frame clones, and not every one. The sample contains more than 100,000 clones, roughly 78% of which appear only once. The sample consisted of PBMCs. The receptors shown here come from a man in his forties in good health and CMV-seronegative.

This chain connects TRBV25-1 to TRBJ2-1, with 9 positions matching TRBD1. The CDR3 covers 15 residues. J was trimmed by 12 bases and V by 3 bases; bases with no gene match: 12. Germline V CDR1 and CDR2: MGHDK, SYGVNS. DNA for the CDR3: TGTGCCAGCAGTGACTCCCAAAACACAGGGGGCCTGCAGTTCTTC. Translation: CASSDSQNTGGLQFF.

The DNA of the CDR3 is TGTGCCAGCAGTTTATGGCAGGAAGGTGGCTACACCTTC. It specifies CASSLWQEGGYTF. This chain connects TRBV28 to TRBJ1-2; no clear D gene. Per germline, CDR1 MDHEN and CDR2 SYDVKM. Trimming removed 0 bases at V and 7 bases at J, with 9 bases between. The CDR3 has 13 residues.

CDR3 sequence reads: CASSIVPEANAEAFF. CDR3 nucleotides: TGTGCCAGTAGTATAGTCCCCGAGGCCAACGCAGAAGCTTTCTTT. V usage is TRBV19 and J usage is TRBJ1-1, with D uncertain. The V gene lost 1 base and the J gene lost 8 bases, with 17 bases spanning the gap. Germline V CDR1 and CDR2: LNHDA, SQIVND (reference sequence). The CDR3 extends over 15 amino acids.

The chain's CDR3 is CASSYGQGRTEAFF. Here the CDR3 DNA reads TGTGCCAGCAGCTACGGACAGGGGAGAACTGAAGCTTTCTTT. The rearrangement links TRBV7-2 to TRBJ1-1; 9 positions agree with TRBD1. V lost 4 bases, J lost 5 bases, and 5 bases stayed unmatched. Germline lookup yields CDR1 SGHTA and CDR2 FQGNSA. This CDR3 has 14 amino acids.

The chain links TRBV5-6 to TRBJ2-2; tentative D call: TRBD2 (7 bases). V lost 4 bases and J lost 2, with 18 bases in between. The germline CDR1 and CDR2 sequences are SGHDT and YYEEEE. The CDR3 is made up of 17 amino acids. CDR3 amino acids: CASSGAWGGPNTGELFF. The CDR3 nucleotides are TGTGCCAGCAGCGGGGCCTGGGGGGGGCCCAACACCGGGGAGCTGTTTTTT.

For this clone: At one end, the junction sequence differs from germline, possibly due to a read error. This chain joins TRBV10-3 and TRBJ1-5, with D maybe TRBD1 (6 bases). In germline, CDR1 is ENHRY, CDR2 SYGVKD. This CDR3 region has 16 residues. The CDR3 DNA sequence: TGTGCCACCAGTGAGTCTACTCCCGGACAGAATCAGCCCCAGCATTTT. Amino acids: CATSESTPGQNQPQHF.

The gene calls are TRBV20-1 and TRBJ2-7; D is perhaps TRBD1 (6 bases). Germline V gene lookup returns CDR1 DFQATT and CDR2 SNEGSKA (reference sequence). The CDR3 is 11 amino acids. V was trimmed by 7 bases and J by 4 bases, leaving 11 bases between them. The CDR3 sequence is CSGTDFYEQYF. For the CDR3, the DNA is TGCAGTGGGACAGACTTTTACGAGCAGTACTTC.

This chain joins TRBV6-5 and TRBJ2-5, with D hard to call. Trimming took 5 bases from V and 0 from J, leaving 7 bases between them. Germline CDR1 MNHEY, CDR2 SVGAGI. The CDR3 is 13 amino acids. CDR3 amino acids: CASSTQYQETQYF. The CDR3 nucleotides are TGTGCCAGCAGTACGCAGTACCAAGAGACCCAGTACTTC.

The rearrangement joins TRBV18 to TRBJ1-1; 7 nucleotides match TRBD1. Unmatched junction bases numbered 5, after V lost 3 bases and J lost 1 base. The V gene's germline CDR1 is KGHSH and CDR2 LQKENI. This CDR3 region has 15 residues. CDR3 loop: CASSPGWTGNTEAFF. The CDR3 DNA reads TGTGCCAGCTCACCGGGATGGACAGGGAACACTGAAGCTTTCTTT.

The chain uses TRBV19 and TRBJ1-4; D may be TRBD1 (5 bases). The CDR3 is 16 residues long. In germline, CDR1 is LNHDA, CDR2 SQIVND (reference sequence). The germline V and J ends were trimmed by 3 bases and 4 bases, with 15 bases remaining between them. The CDR3 DNA reads TGTGCCAGTAGTATTGGGGCCCAGAGGCTTAATGAAAAACTGTTTTTT. Its translation: CASSIGAQRLNEKLFF.

The rearrangement links TRBV28 to TRBJ1-5, with 8 nucleotides matching TRBD1. With V trimmed by 2 bases and J by 0 bases, 3 bases remained unmatched. Germline CDR1 is MDHEN and CDR2 is SYDVKM. This CDR3 is 16 amino acids long. CDR3 bases: TGTGCCAGCAGTTTACCAGACAGGGGTAGCAATCAGCCCCAGCATTTT. This sequence encodes CASSLPDRGSNQPQHF.

This chain joins TRBV6-5 and TRBJ2-7; TRBD1 is a possible D gene (5 bases). The germline gives CDR1 MNHEY, CDR2 SVGAGI. V was trimmed by 7 bases and J by 6 bases, leaving 19 bases between them. The CDR3 covers 14 residues. The DNA for the CDR3 is TGTGCCAGCAAATCTGCTCAGGGTTGGGGCGAGCAGTACTTC. This sequence encodes CASKSAQGWGEQYF.

V and J are TRBV2 and TRBJ2-7; no definite D call. Germline V lookup: CDR1 SNHLY, CDR2 FYNNEI. The ends were cut back, 1 base at V and 5 bases at J, with 9 bases in the middle. CDR3 length: 13 amino acids. The CDR3, as DNA: TGTGCCAGCAGTGAAGTTCGCGGTGACGAGCAGTACTTC. Its protein product is CASSEVRGDEQYF.

This sequence joins TRBV7-8 and TRBJ1-3, with 9 bases matching TRBD1. The CDR3 has 15 residues. Unmatched junction bases numbered 5, after V lost 5 bases and J lost 3 bases. Germline V gives CDR1 SGHVS, CDR2 FQNEAQ. CDR3 loop: CASSVQGAHGNTIYF. CDR3 nucleotides: TGTGCCAGCAGCGTACAGGGGGCACATGGAAACACCATATATTTT.

The chain joins TRBV2 to TRBJ2-5; 8 bases map to TRBD1. Germline V gene data show CDR1 as SNHLY and CDR2 as FYNNEI. This CDR3 region has 16 residues. After removal of 0 bases from V and 5 bases from J, the junction contained 8 bases not matched to a gene. CDR3 DNA: TGTGCCAGCAGTGAAGCGGGGGCAGGGGGCCATGAGACCCAGTACTTC. This gives the protein CASSEAGAGGHETQYF.

The CDR3 DNA reads as TGTGCCAGCAGTCTTCAGGGTACTGAAGCTTTCTTT. It translates to CASSLQGTEAFF. The chain has TRBV27 and TRBJ1-1, with D maybe TRBD1 (5 bases). The CDR3 is 12 residues long. From germline, CDR1 is MNHEY and CDR2 SMNVEV (reference sequence). Trimming cost V 5 bases and J 5 bases, with 9 bases left between them.

This rearrangement joins TRBV5-4 to TRBJ1-2; D is perhaps TRBD1 (5 bases). CDR1 SGHNT and CDR2 YYREEE come from the germline V gene (reference sequence). The CDR3 is 16 amino acids. Trimming stripped 0 bases from V and 4 bases from J, with 16 bases between. The CDR3 DNA sequence: TGTGCCAGCAGCTTGGTCTCGGTGGGGCAGGGCTATGGCTACACCTTC. Its translation is CASSLVSVGQGYGYTF.

The rearrangement uses TRBV27 and TRBJ2-1; 9 bases are shared with TRBD2. This CDR3 spans 18 amino acids. Trimming cost V 3 bases and J 5 bases; bases outside gene matches: 14. CDR1 and CDR2 (germline): MNHEY, SMNVEV (reference sequence). The CDR3 region has the DNA TGTGCCAGCAGTTTCGGCTTTCTTAGCGGGGGCGCCAACAATGAGCAGTTCTTC. Protein: CASSFGFLSGGANNEQFF.

This clone has just one count. The chain recombines TRBV30 with TRBJ2-3, with D possibly being TRBD1 (6 bases). CDR1 and CDR2 (germline): GTSNPN, SVGIG (reference sequence). V lost 7 bases and J 0 bases, leaving 11 bases between the germline ends. The CDR3 extends over 13 amino acids. The CDR3: CAFEQGSTDTQYF. CDR3 DNA: TGTGCCTTTGAACAGGGCAGCACAGATACGCAGTATTTT.

The chain couples TRBV29-1 to TRBJ1-1; D uncertain. The CDR3 contains 14 residues. Germline V gene lookup returns CDR1 SQVTM and CDR2 ANQGSEA. V was pared by 6 bases and J by 1 base, with 15 bases between. CDR3 nucleotide sequence: TGCAGCGTCGTCGGAGGGCAGGCGAACACTGAAGCTTTCTTT. Protein: CSVVGGQANTEAFF.

V is TRBV28 and J is TRBJ1-2; D is unresolved. The CDR3 covers 16 residues. V was trimmed by 4 bases and J by 1 base, leaving 16 bases between them. Germline CDR1 MDHEN, CDR2 SYDVKM. CDR3 sequence: CASSSDGLRNNYGYTF. CDR3 DNA: TGTGCCAGCAGTTCAGACGGACTCCGTAATAACTATGGCTACACCTTC.

J is TRBJ2-5 and V is TRBV10-2; 8 bases align to TRBD1. V was clipped by 7 bases and J by 2 bases; unmatched bases: 15. In germline, CDR1 is WSHSY, CDR2 SAAADI. The CDR3 extends over 17 amino acids. Here the CDR3 reads CASIAGEGQGSQETQYF. The CDR3 DNA reads as TGCGCCAGCATAGCTGGGGAAGGACAGGGATCGCAAGAGACCCAGTACTTC.

V and J are TRBV28 and TRBJ1-5, with D unclear. The CDR3 extends over 14 amino acids. V was cut by 4 bases and J by 6 bases, with 13 bases left in between. Germline-derived CDR1 and CDR2 are MDHEN and SYDVKM. CDR3 in DNA: TGTGCCAGCAGTTCGGTCAGCGGCGGTCAGCCCCAGCATTTT. Translated, it gives CASSSVSGGQPQHF.